A single sample gave rise to the 8 T cell receptor beta chains below, sequenced in a study of technical replicates of blood from several donors (dated by TCRdb to the late 2010s). Library preparation used the immunoSEQ multiplex PCR assay. This is the immuneACCESS table as TCRdb keeps it, with only in-frame sequences that have V and J called. A part of the clones is gone; compared with another copy, unresolved V genes explain less than half, and the rest is unexplained. This sample gives 80,000 or so clones in total; approximately 94% of them show up just once. The ten top clones hold roughly 0.36% of the sample. The sample consisted of T cells isolated from PBMCs. All receptors derive from a human donor in good health.

This rearrangement joins TRBV28 to TRBJ1-2; TRBD1 might be the D (6 bases). CDR1 is MDHEN and CDR2 is SYDVKM in the germline V gene. The V end was cut by 3 bases, the J end by 4 bases, with 15 bases between. The length of the CDR3 is 15 residues. The CDR3 sequence: CASSLGTPDSYGYTF. The CDR3, as DNA: TGTGCCAGCAGTTTGGGGACCCCGGACAGCTATGGCTACACCTTC.

This clone appeared a single time. V and J are TRBV5-1 and TRBJ2-3; 8 bases match TRBD1. Germline values: CDR1 SGHRS, CDR2 YFSETQ. The J segment lost 0 bases and the V segment lost 2 bases, leaving 5 bases of the junction unmatched. The CDR3 has 16 amino acids. The CDR3 here is CASSFSGTGSTDTQYF. The CDR3 DNA sequence: TGCGCCAGCAGCTTCTCCGGGACAGGCAGCACAGATACGCAGTATTTT.

V usage is TRBV7-8 and J usage is TRBJ2-5, with 13 positions matching TRBD2. Germline CDR1 reads SGHVS; CDR2 reads FQNEAQ. The J segment lost 4 bases and the V segment lost 5 bases, leaving 7 bases of the junction unmatched. This CDR3 contains 16 residues. The CDR3 is CASSRGLAGVSETQYF. The CDR3 nucleotides are TGTGCCAGCAGCCGCGGACTAGCGGGAGTTTCAGAGACCCAGTACTTC.

This chain links TRBV27 with TRBJ2-7; TRBD2 might be the D (5 bases). Germline V lookup: CDR1 MNHEY, CDR2 SMNVEV (reference sequence). The CDR3 totals 12 residues. Trimming removed 8 bases from V and 1 base from J, with 9 bases in between. The CDR3: CASGRTSYEQYF. As DNA, the CDR3 is TGTGCCAGCGGACGGACTTCCTACGAGCAGTACTTC.

This clone was found once. This rearrangement joins TRBV18 to TRBJ1-2; 10 nucleotides match TRBD1. J lost 3 bases, V lost 3 bases, and 1 base had no gene match. The CDR3 runs to 14 residues. Germline lookup yields CDR1 KGHSH and CDR2 LQKENI. CDR3 coding DNA: TGTGCCAGCTCACCGGGACAGGGGTACTATGGCTACACCTTC. It is translated as CASSPGQGYYGYTF.

This chain joins TRBV27 and TRBJ2-5; maybe TRBD1 (5 bases). The germline CDR1 and CDR2 sequences are MNHEY and SMNVEV (reference sequence). The CDR3 has 14 amino acids. The V end was cut by 2 bases, the J end by 2 bases, with 9 bases between. This chain's CDR3 is CASSLIDRQETQYF. CDR3 coding DNA: TGTGCCAGCAGTTTAATCGACAGACAAGAGACCCAGTACTTC.

The chain employs TRBV27 and TRBJ2-7; D is possibly TRBD2 (6 bases). This CDR3 region has 14 residues. Germline V CDR1 and CDR2: MNHEY, SMNVEV (reference sequence). Trimming stripped 2 bases from V and 3 bases from J, with 11 bases between. CDR3 nucleotide sequence: TGTGCCAGCAGTTTAGCCGGGGGTATCTACGAGCAGTACTTC. This encodes CASSLAGGIYEQYF.

This clone appeared a single time. This sequence joins TRBV7-2 and TRBJ1-3; 8 nucleotides line up with TRBD1. The ends lost 4 bases at V and 4 bases at J; junction bases unmatched: 6. This CDR3 has 15 residues. Looked up from germline, CDR1 is SGHTA and CDR2 is FQGNSA. The CDR3 spells CASSSRTGTGNTIYF. CDR3 nucleotide sequence: TGTGCCAGCAGCTCTAGGACAGGGACCGGAAACACCATATATTTT.